This entry is about one TCR beta chain. Its antigen is unknown. Per the germline V gene, CDR1 is MNHEY and CDR2 is SVGEGT. V lost 2 bases, J lost 3 bases, and 13 bases lay in between. This CDR3 has 16 amino acids. These data originate in a study of blood T cells in healthy people across ages. A second PCR of 7 to 11 cycles used a sample-barcoded 5' primer and a J-beta primer mix. Each of the cDNA molecules was tagged by a template-switch adaptor with 12 random nucleotides. No fewer than 3 million CDR3-containing paired-end reads came from each sample. Each CDR3 protein is one row after TCRdb ran MiXCR on the 5' RACE reads. The table includes over 600,000 distinct CDR3 sequences, 40% to 50% detected once. Isolated PBMCs totaled at least 6.5 million in each sample. Study-level results: In long-lived donors, naive CD4+ cell counts and diversity exceeded those of aged donors.

Input material: blood. The chain recombines TRBV6-2 or TRBV6-3 with TRBJ1-4; D uncertain. The sequence was collected from a man aged 80 or over in good health. The CDR3 loop reads CASSYNLPGSNEKLFF. The CDR3 region has the DNA TGTGCCAGCAGTTACAATCTTCCAGGCTCTAATGAAAAACTGTTTTTT.